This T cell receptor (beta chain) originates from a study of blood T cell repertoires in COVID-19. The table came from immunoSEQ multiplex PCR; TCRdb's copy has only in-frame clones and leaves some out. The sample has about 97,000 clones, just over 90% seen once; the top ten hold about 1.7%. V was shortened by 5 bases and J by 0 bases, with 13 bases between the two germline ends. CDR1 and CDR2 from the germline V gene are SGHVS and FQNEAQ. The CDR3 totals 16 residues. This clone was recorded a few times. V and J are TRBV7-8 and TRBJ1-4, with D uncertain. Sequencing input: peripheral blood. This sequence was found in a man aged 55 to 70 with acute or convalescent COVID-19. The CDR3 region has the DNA TGTGCCAGCAGCCGAGGGAGTGGAGCAACTAATGAAAAACTGTTTTTT. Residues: CASSRGSGATNEKLFF.